This is a list of T cell receptor beta chains from one sample in a study of blood T cells in healthy people across ages. MiXCR, run by TCRdb on the 5' RACE reads, gives a single entry per CDR3 protein. The sample carries more than 900,000 distinct CDR3 sequences, approximately 25% recorded once. These data were likewise used in another study, on T cells of mothers and their children.

The material sequenced was blood. These receptor sequences come from a girl aged 2-10 years in good health. Each CDR3 is given with its conserved first and last residue. The order of the fields is J gene, clone size, V gene, D gene, CDR3 DNA, CDR3 protein. A D gene is named only where the DNA matches it firmly. Expanded clones are given a class, and other clones once, few, many or no size at all.

TRBJ1-2 NA TRBV12-3/TRBV12-4 TRBD1 TGTGCCAGCAGTTCCCCGGGACAGGGGCGGTATGGCTACACCTTC CASSSPGQGRYGYTF
TRBJ1-4 NA TRBV6-5 NA TGTGCCAGCAGTTACTCTAGCCGGGAAAAACTGTTTTTT CASSYSSREKLFF
TRBJ2-3 NA TRBV6-2/TRBV6-3 NA TGTGCCAGCATTCCTCCGGACGGAATCACAGATACGCAGTATTTT CASIPPDGITDTQYF
TRBJ2-1 few TRBV7-9 NA TGTGCCAGCAGCCATCCATCCGGCGATGAGCAGTTCTTC CASSHPSGDEQFF
TRBJ2-5 once TRBV19 NA TGTGCCAGTAGTATAGGGAGCGTAGCACAAGAGACCCAGTACTTC CASSIGSVAQETQYF
TRBJ2-5 few TRBV12-3/TRBV12-4 NA TGTGCCAGCAGTTATAGCGAGGTTCAGACCCAGTACTTC CASSYSEVQTQYF
TRBJ2-5 few TRBV29-1 NA TGCAGCGTTTACGATCTCCCGGGACTGAAAGAGACCCAGTACTTC CSVYDLPGLKETQYF
TRBJ2-5 few TRBV21-1 NA TGTGCCAGCAGCAAAGCATGGCCTAGCGGGGGAAACCAAGAGACCCAGTACTTC CASSKAWPSGGNQETQYF
TRBJ2-5 NA TRBV15 NA TGTGCCACCAGCAGAGAGTTGGGACGGACACTAGAGACCCAGTACTTC CATSRELGRTLETQYF
TRBJ2-5 NA TRBV12-3/TRBV12-4 TRBD1 TGTGCCAGCAGTTTTACAGGGGCAATCTCCTTC CASSFTGAISF
TRBJ1-2 many TRBV20-1 NA TGCAGTGCTATATTCCGGGCTGAGGAGGCGGCGAGCTACACCTTC CSAIFRAEEAASYTF
TRBJ2-5 few TRBV7-9 NA TGTGCCAGCAGCTTTGTAGATGGGCAAGAGACCCAGTACTTC CASSFVDGQETQYF
TRBJ1-6 few TRBV7-2 NA TGTGCCAGCAGCCCCGTGGGGGGGACGGCTGATCACCACTTT CASSPVGGTADHHF
TRBJ2-2 NA TRBV15 NA TGTGCCACCAGCAGAGGTCTCGAAACCGGGGAGCTGTTTTTT CATSRGLETGELFF
TRBJ1-4 NA TRBV27 TRBD1 TGTGCCAGCAGTTTGGCGGGACAGGGGGGCGGAAAACTGTTTTTT CASSLAGQGGGKLFF
TRBJ2-7 NA TRBV29-1 NA TGCAGCGTAACAGGCGGTGGGTTATACGAGCAGTACTTC CSVTGGGLYEQYF
TRBJ2-3 NA TRBV28 NA TGTGCCAGCAGTTTGTCGCAGGGATGGGAAACAGATACGCAGTATTTT CASSLSQGWETDTQYF
TRBJ2-3 NA TRBV5-1 TRBD2 TGCGCCAGCAGCTTGAGAACTAGCGGGAGGCTGACAGATACGCAGTATTTT CASSLRTSGRLTDTQYF
TRBJ1-4 NA TRBV29-1 NA TGCAGCGTTGAAGATACCGGGACACTGTCCGAAAAACTGTTTTTT CSVEDTGTLSEKLFF
TRBJ2-6 NA TRBV28 NA TGTGCCAGCAGTCCCCTCCTGTCTGGGGCCAACGTCCTGACTTTC CASSPLLSGANVLTF
TRBJ1-2 few TRBV27 TRBD1 TGTGCCAGCAGTAGGACAGGGGGCGCCGGAAACTATGGCTACACCTTC CASSRTGGAGNYGYTF
TRBJ1-2 NA TRBV5-1 TRBD1 TGCGCCAGCAGCACCTCGGGACAGGGGTTTTATGGCTACACCTTC CASSTSGQGFYGYTF
TRBJ2-1 few TRBV20-1 NA TGCAGTGCACCTAGATCTCGGACTGGACGCTCCTACGATGAGCAGTTCTTC CSAPRSRTGRSYDEQFF
TRBJ1-5 few TRBV10-2 NA TGCGCCAGTACATTTTCGGGGGGCGGTCAGCCCCAGCATTTT CASTFSGGGQPQHF
TRBJ1-4 NA TRBV7-9 NA TGTGCCAGCAGCAGTCCCGGACAGAAATATGCAACTAATGAAAAACTGTTTTTT CASSSPGQKYATNEKLFF
TRBJ2-4 NA TRBV5-1 NA TGCGCCAGCAGCTTGGTAGGCGGGGAGAACAACATTCAGTACTTC CASSLVGGENNIQYF